This T cell receptor beta chain was observed in a study of cytomegalovirus exposure and HLA in healthy donors (dated by TCRdb to about 2017). Notes on the research overall: An earlier analysis of some 500 of the donors reported 276 Gb of sequence data and more than 90 million unique TCR beta sequences from 190 million or so T cells. An early release covering roughly 640 HLA-typed donors comprised about 300 gigabases of sequencing data and tens of millions of unique TCR sequences. Of the roughly 400 genotyped donors, approximately 82% fell in the genetic ancestry cluster associated with self-reported Caucasian donors. The study aimed to test whether cataloging public T cell receptors could reveal signatures of past pathogen exposure. The study profiled the T cell repertoires of hundreds of subjects by immunosequencing and related them to cytomegalovirus serostatus. In addition to the first cohort of around 670 subjects, a separate validation cohort of 100 to 150 different subjects was used. To predict cytomegalovirus infection status, the study brought together high-throughput TCR immunosequencing, statistical association of individual TCRs with disease status, and machine learning. A later analysis re-examined previously published TCR beta repertoires from around 670 donors and added high-resolution HLA genotyping to investigate patterns of TCR occurrence. The later analysis used no new phenotypic data to find candidate immune exposures, relying instead on TCR beta sequences and their occurrence across donors. An earlier analysis of approximately 580 of the donors used high-throughput TCR beta sequencing to judge whether each TCR beta V gene segment behaved as functional or pseudogenic. Donor age, sex, ethnicity and CMV serostatus were collected together with the repertoire data. In a later genetic analysis, genome-wide SNP genotypes for 398 of the 666 donors were used, and that subset was treated as a discovery cohort. Every discovery cohort repertoire had been produced on one sequencing platform. HLA typing covered class I and class II loci at four-digit resolution. The number of donors typed differed by locus, with 629-630 for A, B, C, DRB1 and DQB1, around 520 for DQA1, 600 to 610 for DPA1, and some 470 for DPB1. Because of strong linkage in the cohort, 4 to 6 DR-DQ haplotypes were treated as single units for association and clustering. On average, roughly 200,000 unique TCR beta nucleotide sequences were sequenced per donor among some 420 genotyped donors of the cohort, with roughly 18% of those sequences being non-productive.

In total, approximately 690 healthy bone marrow donors made up the cohort. All cohort members were sampled while nominally healthy, although unrecorded immune exposures were likely present. The donor tested CMV seropositive, placing the donor among the approximately 310 seropositive members of the cohort. A peripheral blood sample was provided by each donor, and peripheral blood mononuclear cells were used for TCR beta sequencing. The Qiagen DNeasy Blood Extraction Kit was used to extract genomic DNA from the blood cell samples. Note on this clone: Its antigen target is currently unknown. One base away there is no much larger clone; base qualities are not given.

Results the study describes overall, beyond this receptor: Cytomegalovirus status was reported to be diagnosed by the classifier with high specificity and sensitivity in both the original and validation cohorts. The authors suggested that the approach could potentially be generalized to other disease states and immunological phenotypes. In a later genetic analysis, a missense DCLRE1C variant was associated with V-gene and J-gene trimming of TCR beta chains, and the association was replicated in an independent cohort. A total of 150 to 200 TCR beta chains were listed by the study as associated with cytomegalovirus. Some IMGT-functional V segments, including TRBV6-2 and TRBV6-3, could not be told apart with the 87-base-pair reads, so those segments were excluded. An earlier analysis of some 560 of the donors showed that most TCR beta V segments appeared in productive rearrangements either about 87% or about 30% of the time, which broadly matched IMGT annotations. Most TCR sequences were seen in very few donors, while some public TCRs were found in many individuals. A further reported finding was that TCR beta sequences accurately predicted the HLA-A and HLA-B alleles for most subjects in the first cohort. Several of the top co-occurrence clusters appeared to be linked to parvovirus B19, influenza, CMV and Epstein-Barr virus, according to a later analysis. A cluster of highly shared sequence variants was judged likely to be a technical artifact of the sequencing pipeline. At a false discovery rate of 0.05, a later analysis linked fewer than 20,000 TCR beta sequences to specific HLA alleles. The cohort was sequenced for TCR beta chains only, and without alpha or paired-chain data the features that could be detected were limited. In vitro tests confirmed that a few of the cytomegalovirus-associated TCR beta chains recognize cytomegalovirus antigens. In a later analysis, the rate of TCR association differed among HLA loci, with DRB1 alleles having the most associated TCRs and HLA-C alleles having the fewest. Sequencing depth was assumed to be roughly uniform across donors in the presence/absence analyses, though that assumption may not hold. In a later analysis, HLA-associated TCR beta chains were found to be more clonally expanded and to have lower generation probabilities than equally common non-associated chains. Because HLA typing was missing for some donors at each locus, association tests included only the typed subset. For the cohort, immune exposure information was limited to CMV serostatus. Correlated functional status among segregating V segments might be attributable to linkage disequilibrium, but an unknown experimental factor could not be ruled out. Because counts were too low, some 17 rarely observed V segments, including chromosome 9 orphons, were left out of the earlier analysis of about 620 of the donors. A later genetic analysis reported fewer N-insertions in productive TCRs among donors in an Asian-associated ancestry cluster than the roughly 720-donor mean. A later analysis found that most CMV-associated TCR beta chains appeared HLA-restricted, with HLA associations seemingly driven largely by CMV exposure. When HLA alleles, especially DR and DQ, strongly co-occurred, attributing TCR associations to individual alleles was difficult.

CDR1 and CDR2 are drawn from the germline V gene (reference sequence): MNHEY, SMNVEV. Trimming leaves V shorter by 4 bases and J shorter by 3 bases, with the junction holding 9 bases beyond the gene matches. The CDR3 covers 16 residues, taking in both the cysteine and the phenylalanine. Only the CDR3 portion is preserved as DNA: 48 bases, with reading frame beginning at the first base. Library generation was performed with the immunoSEQ multiplex PCR assay. For the multiplex PCR, a mixture combining 60 forward primers for TCR Vbeta segments and 13 reverse primers for TCR Jbeta segments was used. The CDR3 region of rearranged TCR beta genes was amplified from genomic DNA by a multiplex PCR assay. The Illumina HiSeq System was used to sequence the amplified TCR beta libraries as 87-base-pair reads. As for how the authors treated the data: In a later analysis, roughly 80 million unique TCR beta chains were counted across the 500 to 850 repertoires, and approximately 11 million of these chains were shared by at least two donors. A nearest-neighbor algorithm error-corrected the raw reads and collapsed the reads into unique sequences, merging closely related sequences to remove PCR and sequencing errors. Alignment of CDR3 sequences to IMGT reference sequences was used to assign V, D and J gene segments. Each retained sequence needed at least a six-nucleotide match to both a V gene segment and a J gene segment. A rearrangement was called productive if the CDR3 had no stop codons and remained in frame with V and J, and every other rearrangement was called non-productive. Following IMGT convention, CDR3 was defined as the stretch from the second conserved V-encoded cysteine up to the conserved J-encoded phenylalanine. The earlier analysis of roughly 590 of the donors excluded sequences that lacked an unambiguous match to a single V gene segment. An earlier analysis of almost 600 of the donors classified V segments as functional when productive rearrangements were above 56.7% and as segregating when the standard deviation between donors was above 5%. A statistical classification framework was built to diagnose cytomegalovirus status from the catalog of TCR beta chain sequences. A later analysis assigned V and J genes by comparing TCR nucleotide sequences with IMGT/GENE-DB human TR gene sequences. Using the TCRdist pipeline, a later analysis assigned CDR3 sequences along with most-parsimonious VDJ recombination scenarios. A later analysis defined each TCR beta chain by its CDR3 amino acid sequence plus V-gene family, and excluded reads lacking a unique V-gene family. A later analysis removed 600 or so highly shared, low-generation-probability nucleotide sequences to deal with suspected cross-contamination and a sequencing artifact. In a later analysis, a clonal expansion index for each public chain was calculated from normalized within-repertoire ranks of inferred template counts. In a later analysis, generation probabilities were computed with a VDJ recombination model fitted to out-of-frame rearrangements, and the resulting probabilities were checked against IGoR. Hypergeometric tests were used in a later analysis to score TCR-TCR, TCR-HLA and TCR-CMV co-occurrence, with a repertoire-size bias correction applied to the TCR pairs. False discovery rates were estimated in a later analysis by permuting HLA or CMV assignments 20 times. In a later analysis, co-occurring TCRs were grouped using DBSCAN, and TCRdist sequence similarity was added for clustering within HLA-allele-positive subsets. Co-occurrence clustering excluded repertoires with fewer than 30,000 or more than 120,000 public chains, plus five with anomalous nucleotide sharing. What TCRdb holds here is the immuneACCESS table cut down to in-frame rearrangements. Part of the clones is not present; checked against another copy, under half of the missing clones reflect an unresolved V gene, and the others are unexplained. V and J calls plus clone size are reproduced from that table; the DNA served to infer D and trimming. For this sample there are around 130,000 clones; 75% to 85% appear just once. The ten largest clonotypes hold almost 6% of the sample.

The V gene is TRBV27 and the J gene is TRBJ2-3; 8 nucleotides in the junction match TRBD2. The sequenced sample was PBMCs. The clonotype was recovered from a middle-aged woman in good health and CMV-seropositive. The CDR3 corresponds to CASSSVPGLVTDTQYF. At the DNA level, the sequence is TGTGCCAGCAGTTCAGTCCCGGGACTAGTTACAGATACGCAGTATTTT.